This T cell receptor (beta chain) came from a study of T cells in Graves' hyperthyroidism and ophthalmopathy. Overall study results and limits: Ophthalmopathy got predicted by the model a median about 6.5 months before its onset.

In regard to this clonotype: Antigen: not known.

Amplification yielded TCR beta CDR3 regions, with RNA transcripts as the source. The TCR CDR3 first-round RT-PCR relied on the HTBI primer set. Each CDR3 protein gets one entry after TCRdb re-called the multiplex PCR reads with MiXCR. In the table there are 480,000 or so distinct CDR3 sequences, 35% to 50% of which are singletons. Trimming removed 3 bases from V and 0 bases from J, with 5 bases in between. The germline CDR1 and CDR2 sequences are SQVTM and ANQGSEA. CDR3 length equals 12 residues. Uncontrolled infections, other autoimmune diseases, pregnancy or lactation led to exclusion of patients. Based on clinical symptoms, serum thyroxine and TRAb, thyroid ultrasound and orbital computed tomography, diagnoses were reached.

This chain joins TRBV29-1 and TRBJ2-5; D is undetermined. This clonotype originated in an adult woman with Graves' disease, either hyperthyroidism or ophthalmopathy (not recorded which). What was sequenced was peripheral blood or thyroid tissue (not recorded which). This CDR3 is CSVETDQETQYF. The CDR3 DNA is TGCAGCGTTGAGACCGACCAAGAGACCCAGTACTTC.